Detailed here is one T cell receptor (beta chain). Antigen specificity is unknown. TCRdb re-called the RT-PCR reads with MiXCR, one entry per CDR3 protein. The sample yields some 640,000 distinct CDR3 sequences, roughly 14% seen once. This CDR3 comprises 10 residues. Germline-derived CDR1 and CDR2 are SGHRS and YFSETQ. Trimming removed 7 bases from V and 4 bases from J, with 5 bases in between. These data are taken from a study of response to subunit inactivated influenza vaccine. Findings and caveats of the study: New T cells are recruited in small numbers by each seasonal influenza vaccination, according to the authors' suggestion.

The chain uses TRBV5-1 and TRBJ2-5; D remains unclear. This sample comprised PBMCs from blood, obtained around two weeks before vaccination. The source of this sequence is a man in his fifties who received an inactivated influenza vaccine. CDR3 amino acids: CASPLETQYF. CDR3 DNA sequence: TGCGCCAGCCCTCTAGAGACCCAGTACTTC.